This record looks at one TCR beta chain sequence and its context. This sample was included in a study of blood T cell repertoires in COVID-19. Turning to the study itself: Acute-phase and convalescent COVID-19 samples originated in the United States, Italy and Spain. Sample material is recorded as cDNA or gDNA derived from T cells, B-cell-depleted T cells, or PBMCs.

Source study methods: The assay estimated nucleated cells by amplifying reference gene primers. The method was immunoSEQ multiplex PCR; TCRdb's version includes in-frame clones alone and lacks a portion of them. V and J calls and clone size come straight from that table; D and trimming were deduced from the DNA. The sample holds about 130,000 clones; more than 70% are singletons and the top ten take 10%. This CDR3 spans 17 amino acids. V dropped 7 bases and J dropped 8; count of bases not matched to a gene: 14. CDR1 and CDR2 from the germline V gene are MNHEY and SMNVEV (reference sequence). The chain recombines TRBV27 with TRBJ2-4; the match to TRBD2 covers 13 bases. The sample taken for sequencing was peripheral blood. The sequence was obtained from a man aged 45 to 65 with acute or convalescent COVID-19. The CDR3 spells CASKPPGLAGSSDIQYF. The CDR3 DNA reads TGTGCCAGCAAGCCACCGGGACTAGCGGGGAGTAGCGACATTCAGTACTTC.